One and the same sample provided the 28 T cell receptor beta chains below, sequenced in a study of technical replicates of blood from a few donors. Produced via immunoSEQ multiplex PCR; TCRdb's table is partial and in-frame only. The sample has under 100,000 clones, around 94% seen once. Material for sequencing was T cells isolated from PBMCs. Receptors originate from a human donor in good health.

J is TRBJ2-7 and V is TRBV5-4, with 7 nucleotides matching TRBD1. This CDR3 has 14 amino acids. After removal of 0 bases from V and 4 bases from J, the junction contained 4 bases not matched to a gene. The V gene's germline CDR1 is SGHNT and CDR2 YYREEE (reference sequence). The chain's CDR3 is CASSLGDREYEQYF. DNA for the CDR3: TGTGCCAGCAGCTTGGGTGACAGGGAATACGAGCAGTACTTC.

This clone was seen only once. The chain carries TRBV11-2 and TRBJ2-3; 8 bases are shared with TRBD2. The CDR3 has 19 amino acids. The V and J ends lost 1 base and 0 bases, in that order; junction bases with no gene match: 12. Germline loops: CDR1 SGHAT, CDR2 FQNNGV. CDR3 nucleotides: TGTGCCAGCAGCTTAGGACAGCGGGGGCCCAACGATAGCACAGATACGCAGTATTTT. Its translation: CASSLGQRGPNDSTDTQYF.

The chain joins TRBV12-5 to TRBJ2-1; 8 bases align to TRBD1. Germline CDR1 reads LGHNT; CDR2 reads FRNRAP. Trimming took 1 base from V and 15 from J; bases not matched to a gene: 23. The CDR3 extends over 18 amino acids. The CDR3 DNA is TGTGCTAGTGGTTTGGACCTCTACCGGGACAGGTTAATATTTTTTGGGTTCTTC. This sequence encodes CASGLDLYRDRLIFFGFF.

The rearrangement links TRBV9 to TRBJ1-1; unclear D gene. V was clipped by 4 bases and J by 7 bases, with 23 bases between them. The length of the CDR3 is 16 residues. Germline CDR1 reads SGDLS; CDR2 reads YYNGEE. The CDR3 reads CASSPSPRGVGDEAFF. The CDR3 DNA reads as TGTGCCAGCAGCCCCTCTCCCCGCGGAGTTGGTGATGAAGCTTTCTTT.

This sequence joins TRBV11-3 and TRBJ2-5; D is unresolved. The CDR3 consists of 11 residues. V shed 4 bases and J shed 3 bases, with 3 bases lying between them. Germline V gene data show CDR1 as SGHNT and CDR2 as YENEEA. CDR3 sequence (DNA): TGTGCCAGCAGCTACAAAGAGACCCAGTACTTC. Translation gives CASSYKETQYF.

This clone was detected only once. This rearrangement joins TRBV4-2 to TRBJ2-3, with 10 bases fitting TRBD2. Germline trimming cut 0 bases from V and 2 bases from J; bases unmatched to any gene: 8. CDR3 length equals 18 residues. Germline V lookup: CDR1 LGHNA, CDR2 YNFKEQ. In DNA form, the CDR3 reads TGTGCCAGCAGCCAAGACAAAGTACTAGCGGGGACCACAGATACGCAGTATTTT. It translates to CASSQDKVLAGTTDTQYF.

This rearrangement joins TRBV7-9 to TRBJ2-5, with 13 bases that match TRBD2. The V segment lost 6 bases and the J segment 2 bases; nucleotides outside the gene matches: 3. CDR1 and CDR2 from the germline V gene are SEHNR and FQNEAQ (reference sequence). This CDR3 has 15 amino acids. CDR3 nucleotides: TGTGCCAGCAGATCGGGACTAGCGGGGCAAGAGACCCAGTACTTC. Translation: CASRSGLAGQETQYF.

The chain couples TRBV5-1 to TRBJ1-1; 9 bases fit TRBD1. The CDR3 sequence is 15 residues long. Trimming at V came to 0 bases and at J to 6 bases, leaving 6 bases not matched to a gene. Germline V gene sequence: CDR1 SGHRS, CDR2 YFSETQ. Written as DNA, the CDR3 is TGCGCCAGCAGCTTGGACAGGGGGCTTCCCTCTGAAGCTTTCTTT. It translates to CASSLDRGLPSEAFF.

The chain combines TRBV30 with TRBJ1-1; TRBD1 matches at 9 bases. The junction had 8 bases not matched to a gene; V was cut back by 7 bases and J by 11 bases. CDR3 length: 11 amino acids. Germline CDR1 GTSNPN, CDR2 SVGIG (reference sequence). CDR3 coding DNA: TGTGCCTCTTACACCGGGACAGGGGCTTTCTTT. Encoded protein: CASYTGTGAFF.

The gene calls are TRBV29-1 and TRBJ1-2; TRBD1 is a possible D gene (6 bases). Per germline, CDR1 SQVTM and CDR2 ANQGSEA. V shed 5 bases and J shed 1 base, with 17 bases lying between them. The CDR3 has 15 residues. The CDR3 sequence is CSVLRLIQGNYGYTF. The CDR3 DNA reads as TGCAGCGTTTTACGACTCATACAGGGTAACTATGGCTACACCTTC.

The CDR3 sequence is CASSDLLEGSRAFF. CDR3 sequence (DNA): TGTGCCAGCAGTGACCTTCTCGAGGGTTCGCGAGCTTTCTTT. V is TRBV25-1 and J is TRBJ1-1; D gene unclear. With 3 bases removed from V and 10 bases from J, the gap between germline ends came to 18 bases. The CDR3 consists of 14 residues. The germline V gene encodes CDR1 MGHDK and CDR2 SYGVNS.

This clone has a handful of counts. The V and J genes are TRBV19 and TRBJ1-1, with 7 bases fitting TRBD1. V gave up 4 bases and J gave up 6 bases; unmatched junction bases: 2. Germline-derived CDR1 and CDR2 are LNHDA and SQIVND (reference sequence). CDR3 length: 12 amino acids. The DNA of the CDR3 is TGTGCCAGTAGTACAGGGGGGCCTGAAGCTTTCTTT. Translated: CASSTGGPEAFF.

V gene TRBV7-9 combines with J gene TRBJ1-4; 7 bases fit TRBD1. J gave up 5 bases and V 5 bases, and 5 bases lay outside the gene matches. Looked up from germline, CDR1 is SEHNR and CDR2 is FQNEAQ (reference sequence). This CDR3 spans 14 amino acids. The CDR3 reads CASSRGQANEKLFF. The CDR3 DNA sequence: TGTGCCAGCAGCCGAGGACAGGCGAATGAAAAACTGTTTTTT.

CDR3 residues: CASSLDGPYSNQPQHF. For the CDR3, the DNA is TGCGCCAGCAGCTTGGATGGGCCCTATAGCAATCAGCCCCAGCATTTT. This chain joins TRBV5-1 and TRBJ1-5; D not certain. Germline V gives CDR1 SGHRS, CDR2 YFSETQ. The CDR3 is made up of 16 amino acids. V shed 0 bases and J shed 0 bases, with 10 bases lying between them. The whole variable domain, filled in from reference TRBV5-1 and TRBJ1-5, reads KAGVTQTPRYLIKTRGQQVTLSCSPISGHRSVSWYQQTPGQGLQFLFEYFSETQRNKGNFPGRFSGRQFSNSRSEMNVSTLELGDSALYLCASSLDGPYSNQPQHFGDGTRLSIL.

The genes are TRBV20-1 and TRBJ2-7, with D uncertain. This CDR3 is built from 10 residues. V lost 3 bases to trimming and J lost 4 bases, with 4 bases between them. The V gene's germline CDR1 is DFQATT and CDR2 SNEGSKA (reference sequence). The CDR3 bases are TGCAGTGCTAGGACATACGAGCAGTACTTC. Translated: CSARTYEQYF.

The CDR3 region is CASSLGGVYEQYF. In DNA, the CDR3 is TGTGCCAGCAGCTTAGGGGGCGTGTACGAGCAGTACTTC. The V call is TRBV7-2, the J call TRBJ2-7; possibly TRBD1 for D (5 bases). CDR3 size: 13 residues. The germline V and J ends were trimmed by 1 base and 4 bases, with 8 bases remaining between them. Germline-derived CDR1 and CDR2 are SGHTA and FQGNSA.

This clone was seen more than once but under ten times. The rearrangement uses TRBV27 and TRBJ1-6, with unresolved D. The CDR3 sequence is 13 residues long. Germline values: CDR1 MNHEY, CDR2 SMNVEV (reference sequence). The V end was cut by 0 bases, the J end by 9 bases, with 6 bases between. CDR3 in DNA: TGTGCCAGCAGTTTATCCGAGGTTTCACCCCTCCACTTT. This encodes CASSLSEVSPLHF.

About this clone itself: The same CDR3 arises from other DNA sequences in this sample as well. The chain carries TRBV5-1 and TRBJ2-5; TRBD2 is a possible D gene (6 bases). The length of the CDR3 is 15 residues. Between the trimmed V and J ends, which lost 0 bases and 2 bases, there was a span of 11 bases. The germline V gene has CDR1 SGHRS and CDR2 YFSETQ. CDR3 sequence (DNA): TGCGCCAGCAGCTTGGGCGGCAGCGGGCAAGAGACCCAGTACTTC. It codes for CASSLGGSGQETQYF.

The rearrangement links TRBV18 to TRBJ2-1; 8 nucleotides match TRBD1. CDR3 length equals 17 residues. Trimming at V came to 0 bases and at J to 8 bases, leaving 12 bases not matched to a gene. Germline CDR1 is KGHSH and CDR2 is LQKENI. CDR3 sequence: CASSPPGRGRLSDEQFF. DNA for the CDR3: TGTGCCAGCTCACCACCCGGCAGGGGGCGTCTTTCGGATGAGCAGTTCTTC.

V usage is TRBV10-1 and J usage is TRBJ2-1; 9 bases match TRBD1. CDR1 is WNHNN, CDR2 SYGVQD, per germline (reference sequence). Unmatched junction bases numbered 1, after V lost 0 bases and J lost 4 bases. The CDR3 is 15 amino acids. In DNA, the CDR3 is TGCGCCAGCAGTGAGTCGGGACAGGGTTACAATGAGCAGTTCTTC. It specifies CASSESGQGYNEQFF.

The rearrangement joins TRBV11-2 to TRBJ2-1, with D possibly matching TRBD2 (6 bases). The CDR3 consists of 18 residues. V was clipped by 3 bases and J by 0 bases, with 18 bases between them. Germline values: CDR1 SGHAT, CDR2 FQNNGV. CDR3 loop: CASSLGRKTTSSYNEQFF. As DNA, the CDR3 is TGTGCCAGCAGCTTGGGGAGGAAAACTACGAGCTCCTACAATGAGCAGTTCTTC.

V gene TRBV9 combines with J gene TRBJ2-2, with 8 nucleotides matching TRBD2. This CDR3 comprises 17 residues. Germline loops: CDR1 SGDLS, CDR2 YYNGEE. V was pared by 2 bases and J by 6 bases, with 12 bases of the junction left unmatched. CDR3 in DNA: TGTGCCAGCAGCGTGGCGACTAGCGTCAAATATTCCGGGGAGCTGTTTTTT. This codes for CASSVATSVKYSGELFF.

The chain recombines TRBV7-9 with TRBJ1-2; unclear D gene. This CDR3 comprises 13 residues. V shed 5 bases and J shed 0 bases, with 7 bases lying between them. CDR1 is SEHNR, CDR2 FQNEAQ, per germline (reference sequence). CDR3 nucleotide sequence: TGTGCCAGCAGCGTCCAGACTAACTATGGCTACACCTTC. Translating gives CASSVQTNYGYTF.

The table lists this clone with a count of one. The chain is built from TRBV10-3 and TRBJ2-2, with 8 nucleotides matching TRBD1. From germline, CDR1 is ENHRY and CDR2 SYGVKD. V gave up 6 bases and J gave up 7 bases; unmatched junction bases: 4. The CDR3 sequence is 13 residues long. The CDR3 spells CAISQGADGELFF. The CDR3 DNA follows: TGTGCCATCAGCCAGGGGGCCGACGGGGAGCTGTTTTTT.

This clone has only one observation. This rearrangement joins TRBV19 to TRBJ2-2, with 11 bases matching TRBD2. Germline loops: CDR1 LNHDA, CDR2 SQIVND (reference sequence). V trimming: 8 bases; J trimming: 0 bases; junction bases outside the gene matches: 11. The CDR3 loop spans 18 amino acids. As DNA, the CDR3 is TGTGCCAGTCTTAACCCTAGCGGGAGGCGTTCGAACACCGGGGAGCTGTTTTTT. Translating gives CASLNPSGRRSNTGELFF. The full variable domain, completed using reference TRBV19 and TRBJ2-2, is DGGITQSPKYLFRKEGQNVTLSCEQNLNHDAMYWYRQDPGQGLRLIYYSQIVNDFQKGDIAEGYSVSREKKESFPLTVTSAQKNPTAFYLCASLNPSGRRSNTGELFFGEGSRLTVL.

The V and J genes are TRBV15 and TRBJ2-7; D possibly corresponds to TRBD1 (6 bases). Germline values: CDR1 LNHNV, CDR2 YYDKDF (reference sequence). The germline V and J ends were trimmed by 0 bases and 3 bases, with 12 bases remaining between them. The CDR3 length is 15 residues. The CDR3 sequence is CATSRDRGRNYEQYF. The CDR3 bases are TGTGCCACCAGCAGAGACAGGGGTCGGAACTACGAGCAGTACTTC.

The J gene is TRBJ2-6, the V gene TRBV27, with a weak D call TRBD1 (6 bases). V gave up 6 bases and J gave up 3 bases, with 12 bases separating them. This CDR3 has 15 amino acids. Germline-derived CDR1 and CDR2 are MNHEY and SMNVEV (reference sequence). In DNA form, the CDR3 reads TGTGCCAGCAGCCAAACAGGGTATGGGGCCAACGTCCTGACTTTC. The encoded protein is CASSQTGYGANVLTF.

The J gene is TRBJ1-1, the V gene TRBV6-1; D is possibly TRBD1 (6 bases). With 7 bases removed from V and 4 bases from J, the gap between germline ends came to 16 bases. Germline lookup yields CDR1 MNHNS and CDR2 SASEGT. The CDR3 length is 14 residues. CDR3 nucleotides: TGTGCCAGCACCCCGGGACACTCGGGCACTGAAGCTTTCTTT. Its protein is CASTPGHSGTEAFF.